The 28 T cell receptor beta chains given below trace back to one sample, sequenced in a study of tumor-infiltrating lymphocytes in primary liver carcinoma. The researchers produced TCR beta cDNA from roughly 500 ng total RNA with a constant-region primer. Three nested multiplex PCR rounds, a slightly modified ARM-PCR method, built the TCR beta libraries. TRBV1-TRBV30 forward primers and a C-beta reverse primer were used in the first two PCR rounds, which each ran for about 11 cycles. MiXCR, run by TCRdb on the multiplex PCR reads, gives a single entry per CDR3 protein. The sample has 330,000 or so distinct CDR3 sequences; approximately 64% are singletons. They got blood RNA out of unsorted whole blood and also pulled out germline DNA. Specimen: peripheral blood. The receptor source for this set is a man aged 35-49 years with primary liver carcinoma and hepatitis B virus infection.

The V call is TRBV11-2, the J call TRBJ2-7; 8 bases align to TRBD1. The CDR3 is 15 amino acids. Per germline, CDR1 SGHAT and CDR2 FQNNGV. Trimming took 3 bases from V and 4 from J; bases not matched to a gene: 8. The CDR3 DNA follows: TGTGCCAGCAGCTTTGCGGCAGGGGGCCGGTACGAGCAGTACTTC. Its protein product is CASSFAAGGRYEQYF.

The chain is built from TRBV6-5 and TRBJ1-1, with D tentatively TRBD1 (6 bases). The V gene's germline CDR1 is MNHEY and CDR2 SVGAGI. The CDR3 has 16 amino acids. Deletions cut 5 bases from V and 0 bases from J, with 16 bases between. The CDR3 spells CASSSRGQSMNTEAFF. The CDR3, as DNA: TGTGCCAGCAGTAGCCGAGGACAGTCCATGAACACTGAAGCTTTCTTT.

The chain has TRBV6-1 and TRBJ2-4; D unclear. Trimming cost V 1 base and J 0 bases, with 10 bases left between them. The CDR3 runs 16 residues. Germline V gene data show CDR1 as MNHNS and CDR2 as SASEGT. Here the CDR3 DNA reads TGTGCCAGCAGTGAAGTAACACTGGGAGCCAAAAACATTCAGTACTTC. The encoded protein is CASSEVTLGAKNIQYF.

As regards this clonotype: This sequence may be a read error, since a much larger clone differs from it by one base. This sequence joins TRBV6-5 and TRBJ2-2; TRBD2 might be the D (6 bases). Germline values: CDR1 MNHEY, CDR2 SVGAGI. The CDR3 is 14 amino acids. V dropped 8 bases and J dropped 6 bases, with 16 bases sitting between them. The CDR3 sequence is CASSKGGRSGELFF. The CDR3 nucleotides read TGTGCCAGCTCTAAGGGAGGTAGATCCGGGGAGCTGTTTTTT.

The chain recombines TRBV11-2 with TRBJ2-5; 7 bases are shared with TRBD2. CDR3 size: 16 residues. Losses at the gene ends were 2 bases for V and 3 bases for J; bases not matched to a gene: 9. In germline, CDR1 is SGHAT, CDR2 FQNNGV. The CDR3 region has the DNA TGTGCCAGCAGCTTAAGTCTAGCGGAGATCGAAGAGACCCAGTACTTC. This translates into CASSLSLAEIEETQYF.

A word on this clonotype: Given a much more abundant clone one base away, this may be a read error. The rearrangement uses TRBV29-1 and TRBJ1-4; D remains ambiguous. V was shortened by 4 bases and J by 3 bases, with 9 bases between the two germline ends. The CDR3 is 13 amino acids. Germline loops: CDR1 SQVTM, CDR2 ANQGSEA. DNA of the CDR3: TGCAGCGTTGGGCTCCTCTCTAATGAAAAACTGTTTTTT. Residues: CSVGLLSNEKLFF.

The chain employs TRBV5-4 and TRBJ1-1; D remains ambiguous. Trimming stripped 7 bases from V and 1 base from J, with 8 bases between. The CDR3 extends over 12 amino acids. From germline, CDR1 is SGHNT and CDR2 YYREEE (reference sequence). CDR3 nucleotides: TGTGCCAGCGAGGGAGCGAACACTGAAGCTTTCTTT. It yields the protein CASEGANTEAFF.

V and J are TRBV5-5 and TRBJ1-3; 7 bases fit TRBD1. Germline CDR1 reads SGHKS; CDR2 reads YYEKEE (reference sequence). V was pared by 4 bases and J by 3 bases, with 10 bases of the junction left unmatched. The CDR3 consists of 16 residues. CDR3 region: CASSRRQGQGGNTIYF. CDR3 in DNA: TGTGCCAGCAGCCGACGACAGGGACAAGGTGGAAACACCATATATTTT.

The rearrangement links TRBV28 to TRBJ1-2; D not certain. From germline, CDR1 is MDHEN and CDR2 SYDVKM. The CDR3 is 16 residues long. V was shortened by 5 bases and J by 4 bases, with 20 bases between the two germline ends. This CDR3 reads CASSPLSSPAVYGYTF. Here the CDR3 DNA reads TGTGCCAGCAGTCCCCTCTCCTCCCCGGCGGTCTATGGCTACACCTTC.

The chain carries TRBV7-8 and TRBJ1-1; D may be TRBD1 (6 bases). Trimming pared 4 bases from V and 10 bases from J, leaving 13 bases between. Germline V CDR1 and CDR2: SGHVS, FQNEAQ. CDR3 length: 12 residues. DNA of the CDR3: TGTGCCAGCAGCTCCTTACAGGGAACAGCTTTCTTT. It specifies CASSSLQGTAFF.

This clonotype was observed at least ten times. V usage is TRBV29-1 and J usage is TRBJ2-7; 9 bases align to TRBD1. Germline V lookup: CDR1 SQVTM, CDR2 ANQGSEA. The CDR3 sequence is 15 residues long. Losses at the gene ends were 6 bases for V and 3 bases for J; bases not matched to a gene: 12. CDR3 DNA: TGCAGCGTCGGGTTGGGACAGGGCAGCCTCTACGAGCAGTACTTC. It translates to CSVGLGQGSLYEQYF.

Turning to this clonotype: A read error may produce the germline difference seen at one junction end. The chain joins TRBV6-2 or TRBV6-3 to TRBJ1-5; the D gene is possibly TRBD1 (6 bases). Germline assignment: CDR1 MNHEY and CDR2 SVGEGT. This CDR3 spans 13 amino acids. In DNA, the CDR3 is TGTGCCAGCAGTTACTCGGGGGCCCCCGCTGTTGTTTTT. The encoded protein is CASSYSGAPAVVF.

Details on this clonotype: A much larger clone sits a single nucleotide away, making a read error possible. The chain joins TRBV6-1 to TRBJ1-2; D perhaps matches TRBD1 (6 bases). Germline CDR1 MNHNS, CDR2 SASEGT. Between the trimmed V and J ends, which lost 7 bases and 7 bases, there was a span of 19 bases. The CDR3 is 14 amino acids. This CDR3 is CASNGGQGVSGYTF. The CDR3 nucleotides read TGTGCCAGCAATGGGGGCCAGGGAGTCAGTGGCTACACCTTC.

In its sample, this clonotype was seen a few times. This CDR3 is CASSQEGPLDIQYF. CDR3 in DNA: TGCGCCAGCAGCCAGGAGGGCCCGCTAGACATTCAGTACTTC. This chain links TRBV5-1 with TRBJ2-4; D is perhaps TRBD2 (6 bases). Trimming left V 4 bases short and J 8 bases short, with 16 bases between. This CDR3 is built from 14 residues. Germline CDR1 is SGHRS and CDR2 is YFSETQ.

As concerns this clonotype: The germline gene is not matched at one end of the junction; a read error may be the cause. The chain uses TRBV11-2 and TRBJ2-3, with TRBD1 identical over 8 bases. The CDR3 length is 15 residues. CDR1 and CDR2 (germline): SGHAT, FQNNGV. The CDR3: CASSIPTGATDTLYF. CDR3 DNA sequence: TGTGCCAGTAGTATACCGACAGGGGCGACAGATACGCTGTATTTT. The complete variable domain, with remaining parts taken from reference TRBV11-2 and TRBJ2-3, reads EAGVAQSPRYKIIEKRQSVAFWCNPISGHATLYWYQQILGQGPKLLIQFQNNGVVDDSQLPKDRFSAERLKGVDSTLKIQPAKLEDSAVYLCASSIPTGATDTLYFGPGTRLTVL.

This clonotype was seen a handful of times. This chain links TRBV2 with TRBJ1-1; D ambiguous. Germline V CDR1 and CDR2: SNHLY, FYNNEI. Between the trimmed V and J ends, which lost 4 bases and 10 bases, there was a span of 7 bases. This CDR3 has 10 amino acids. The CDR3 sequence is CASSVEIAFF. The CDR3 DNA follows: TGTGCCAGCAGTGTTGAGATAGCTTTCTTT.

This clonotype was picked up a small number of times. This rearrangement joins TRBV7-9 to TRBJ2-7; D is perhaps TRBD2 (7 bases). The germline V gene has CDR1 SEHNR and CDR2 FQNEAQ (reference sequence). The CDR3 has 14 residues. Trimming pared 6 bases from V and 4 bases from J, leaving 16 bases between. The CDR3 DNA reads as TGTGCCAGCAGTGGGGGCGGGAGTAGTTACGAGCAGTACTTC. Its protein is CASSGGGSSYEQYF.

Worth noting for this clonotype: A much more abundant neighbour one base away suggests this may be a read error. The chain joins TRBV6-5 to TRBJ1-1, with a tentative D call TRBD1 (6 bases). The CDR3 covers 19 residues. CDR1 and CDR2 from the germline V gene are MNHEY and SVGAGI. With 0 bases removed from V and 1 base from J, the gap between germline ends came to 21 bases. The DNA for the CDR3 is TGTGCCAGCAGTTACTCTCGGGGGGCAGGCAGTAACTGGAACACTGAAGCTTTCTTT. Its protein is CASSYSRGAGSNWNTEAFF.

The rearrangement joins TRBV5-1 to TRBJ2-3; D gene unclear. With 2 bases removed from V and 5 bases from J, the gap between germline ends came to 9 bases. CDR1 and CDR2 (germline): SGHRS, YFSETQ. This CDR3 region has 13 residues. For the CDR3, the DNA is TGCGCCAGCAGCTTAATGAGTATAGATACGCAGTATTTT. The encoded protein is CASSLMSIDTQYF.

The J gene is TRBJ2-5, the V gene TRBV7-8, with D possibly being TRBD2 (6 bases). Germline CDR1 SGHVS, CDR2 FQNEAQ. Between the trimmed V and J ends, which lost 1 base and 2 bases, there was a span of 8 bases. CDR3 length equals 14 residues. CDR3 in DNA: TGTGCCAGCAGCTTAGGCGGGACTCAAGAGACCCAGTACTTC. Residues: CASSLGGTQETQYF.

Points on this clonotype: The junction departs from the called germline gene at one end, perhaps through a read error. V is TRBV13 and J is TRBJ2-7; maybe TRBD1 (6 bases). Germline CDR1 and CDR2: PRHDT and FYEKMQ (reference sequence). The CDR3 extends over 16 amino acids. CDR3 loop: CASGLGIRDTSYEQYF. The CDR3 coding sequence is TGTGCCAGCGGCTTAGGAATCCGGGACACCTCCTACGAGCAGTACTTC.

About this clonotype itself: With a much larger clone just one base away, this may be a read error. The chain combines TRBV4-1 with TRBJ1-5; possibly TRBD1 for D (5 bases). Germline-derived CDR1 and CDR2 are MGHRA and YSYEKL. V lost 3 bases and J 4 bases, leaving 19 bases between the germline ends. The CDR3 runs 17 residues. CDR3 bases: TGCGCCAGCAGCCAGGAAAGACAGAGGATGGGGAATCAGCCCCAGCATTTT. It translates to CASSQERQRMGNQPQHF.

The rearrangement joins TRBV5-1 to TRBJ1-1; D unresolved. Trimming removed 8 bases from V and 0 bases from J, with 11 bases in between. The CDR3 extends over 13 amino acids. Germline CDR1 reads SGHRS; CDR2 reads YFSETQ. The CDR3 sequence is CASQVALNTEAFF. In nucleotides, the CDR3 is TGCGCCAGTCAGGTGGCGTTGAACACTGAAGCTTTCTTT.

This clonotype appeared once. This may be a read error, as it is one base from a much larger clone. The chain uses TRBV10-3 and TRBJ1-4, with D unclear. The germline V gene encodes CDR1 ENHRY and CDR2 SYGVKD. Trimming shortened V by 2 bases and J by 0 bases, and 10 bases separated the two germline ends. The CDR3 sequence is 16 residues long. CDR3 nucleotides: TGTGCCATCAGTGAGAGCAGCGCCTCAACTAATGAAAAACTGTTTTTT. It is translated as CAISESSASTNEKLFF.

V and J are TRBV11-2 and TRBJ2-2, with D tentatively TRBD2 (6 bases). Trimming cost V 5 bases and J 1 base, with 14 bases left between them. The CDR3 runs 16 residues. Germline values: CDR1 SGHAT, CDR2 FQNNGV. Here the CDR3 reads CASSLRAGVNTGELFF. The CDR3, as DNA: TGTGCCAGCAGCCTCCGAGCGGGTGTGAACACCGGGGAGCTGTTTTTT.

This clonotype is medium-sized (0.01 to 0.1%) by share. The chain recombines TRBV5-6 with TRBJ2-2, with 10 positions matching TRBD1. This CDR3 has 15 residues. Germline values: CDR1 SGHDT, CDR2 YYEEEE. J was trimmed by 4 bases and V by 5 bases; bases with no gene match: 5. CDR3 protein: CASSIGTGVTGELFF. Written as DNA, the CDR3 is TGTGCCAGCAGTATCGGGACAGGGGTCACCGGGGAGCTGTTTTTT.

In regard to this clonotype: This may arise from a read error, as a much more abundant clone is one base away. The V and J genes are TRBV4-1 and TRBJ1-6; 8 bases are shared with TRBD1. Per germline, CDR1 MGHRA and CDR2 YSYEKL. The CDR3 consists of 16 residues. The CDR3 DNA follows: TGCGACAGCAGCCAATCTCGACAGGGGTCGGGTTCACCCCTCCACTTT. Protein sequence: CDSSQSRQGSGSPLHF.

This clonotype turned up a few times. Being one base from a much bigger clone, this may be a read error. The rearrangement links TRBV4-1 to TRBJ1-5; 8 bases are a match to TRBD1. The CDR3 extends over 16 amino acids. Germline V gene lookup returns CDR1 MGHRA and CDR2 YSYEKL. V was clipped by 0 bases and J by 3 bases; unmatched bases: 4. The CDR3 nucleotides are TGCGCCAGCAGCCAAGAGACAGGGGTTAACAATCAGCCCCAGCATTTT. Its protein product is CASSQETGVNNQPQHF.